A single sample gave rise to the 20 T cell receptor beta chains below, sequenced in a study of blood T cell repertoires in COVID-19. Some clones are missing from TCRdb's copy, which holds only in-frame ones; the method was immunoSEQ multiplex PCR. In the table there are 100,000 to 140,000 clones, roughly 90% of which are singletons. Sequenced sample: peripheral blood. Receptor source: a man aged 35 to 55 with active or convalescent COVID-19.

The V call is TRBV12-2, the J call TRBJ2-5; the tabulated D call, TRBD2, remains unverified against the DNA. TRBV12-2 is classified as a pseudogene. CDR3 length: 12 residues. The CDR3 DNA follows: TGTGCAAGTCCCGTGACCGGGGAGACCCAGTACTTC. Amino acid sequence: CASPVTGETQYF.

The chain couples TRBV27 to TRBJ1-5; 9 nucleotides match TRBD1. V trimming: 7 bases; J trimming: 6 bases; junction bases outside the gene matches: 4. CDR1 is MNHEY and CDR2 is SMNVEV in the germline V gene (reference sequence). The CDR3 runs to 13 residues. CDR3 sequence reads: CASTSDRGQPQHF. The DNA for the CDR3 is TGTGCCAGCACTTCGGACAGGGGTCAGCCCCAGCATTTT.

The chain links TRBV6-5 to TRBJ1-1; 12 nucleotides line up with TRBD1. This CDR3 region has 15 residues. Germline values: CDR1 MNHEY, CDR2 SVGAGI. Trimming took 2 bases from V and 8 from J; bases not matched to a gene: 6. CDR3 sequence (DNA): TGTGCCAGCAGTTACCTTGGGACAGGGGGCGGGGAAGCTTTCTTT. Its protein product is CASSYLGTGGGEAFF.

The CDR3 sequence is CASSFPGGGTDTQYF. CDR3 sequence (DNA): TGTGCCAGCAGCTTTCCGGGAGGAGGAACAGATACGCAGTATTTT. This chain links TRBV11-2 with TRBJ2-3; TRBD2 matches at 7 bases. V lost 3 bases to trimming and J lost 3 bases; unmatched junction nucleotides: 6. The CDR3 loop spans 15 amino acids. In germline, CDR1 is SGHAT, CDR2 FQNNGV.

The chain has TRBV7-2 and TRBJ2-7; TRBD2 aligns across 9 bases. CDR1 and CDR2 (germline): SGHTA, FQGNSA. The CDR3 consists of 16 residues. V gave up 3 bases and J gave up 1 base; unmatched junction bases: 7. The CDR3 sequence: CASSFQGSGSSYEQYF. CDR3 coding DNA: TGTGCCAGCAGCTTCCAAGGTAGCGGGAGTTCCTACGAGCAGTACTTC.

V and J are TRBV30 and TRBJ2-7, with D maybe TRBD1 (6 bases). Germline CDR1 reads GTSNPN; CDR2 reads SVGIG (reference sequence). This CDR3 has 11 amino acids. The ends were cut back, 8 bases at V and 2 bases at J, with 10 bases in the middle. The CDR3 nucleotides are TGTGCCAGTCACAGGGCCTACGAGCAGTACTTC. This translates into CASHRAYEQYF.

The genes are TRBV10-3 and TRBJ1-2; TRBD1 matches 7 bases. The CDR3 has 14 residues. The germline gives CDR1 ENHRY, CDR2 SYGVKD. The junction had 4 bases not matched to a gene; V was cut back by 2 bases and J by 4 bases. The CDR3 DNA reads TGTGCCATCAGTGAGACGGGACAGTTCTATGGCTACACCTTC. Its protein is CAISETGQFYGYTF.

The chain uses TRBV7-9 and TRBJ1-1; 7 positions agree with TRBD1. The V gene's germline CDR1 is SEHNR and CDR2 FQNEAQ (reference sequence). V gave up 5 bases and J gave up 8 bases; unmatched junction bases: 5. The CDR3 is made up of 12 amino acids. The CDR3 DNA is TGTGCCAGCAGCCACGGACAGGTGGAAGCTTTCTTT. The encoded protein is CASSHGQVEAFF.

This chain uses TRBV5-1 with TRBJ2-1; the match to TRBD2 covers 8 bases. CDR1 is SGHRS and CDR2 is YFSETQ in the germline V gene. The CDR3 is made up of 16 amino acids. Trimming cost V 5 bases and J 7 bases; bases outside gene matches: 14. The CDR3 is CASRELSGSGGNEQFF. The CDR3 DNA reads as TGCGCCAGCAGGGAATTGAGCGGGAGTGGGGGGAATGAGCAGTTCTTC.

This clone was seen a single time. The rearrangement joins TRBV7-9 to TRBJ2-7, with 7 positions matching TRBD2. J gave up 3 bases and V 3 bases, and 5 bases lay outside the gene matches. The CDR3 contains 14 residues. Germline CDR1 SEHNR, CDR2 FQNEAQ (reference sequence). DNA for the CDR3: TGTGCCAGCAGCTTGGCGGGAGCGGGCTACGAGCAGTACTTC. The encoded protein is CASSLAGAGYEQYF.

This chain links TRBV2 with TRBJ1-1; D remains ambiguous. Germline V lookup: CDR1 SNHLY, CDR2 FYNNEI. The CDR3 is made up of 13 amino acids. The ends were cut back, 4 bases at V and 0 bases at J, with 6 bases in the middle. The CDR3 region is CASSVVLNTEAFF. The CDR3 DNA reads TGTGCCAGCAGTGTAGTACTGAACACTGAAGCTTTCTTT.

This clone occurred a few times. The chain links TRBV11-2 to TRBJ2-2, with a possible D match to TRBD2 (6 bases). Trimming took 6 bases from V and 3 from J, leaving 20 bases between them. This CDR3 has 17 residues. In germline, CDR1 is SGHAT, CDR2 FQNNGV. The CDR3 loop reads CASRFRAGLADTGELFF. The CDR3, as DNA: TGTGCCAGCAGGTTCAGGGCGGGACTTGCCGACACCGGGGAGCTGTTTTTT.

DNA for the CDR3: TGTGCCAGCAGCCAAGCGGTTTTGAGTTCTTCACCCCTCCACTTT. Residues: CASSQAVLSSSPLHF. V gene TRBV14 combines with J gene TRBJ1-6; D not resolved. The CDR3 covers 15 residues. From germline, CDR1 is SGHDN and CDR2 FVKESK. With 1 base removed from V and 9 bases from J, the gap between germline ends came to 13 bases. Full variable domain (rest looked up from reference TRBV14 and TRBJ1-6): EAGVTQFPSHSVIEKGQTVTLRCDPISGHDNLYWYRRVMGKEIKFLLHFVKESKQDESGMPNNRFLAERTGGTYSTLKVQPAELEDSGVYFCASSQAVLSSSPLHFGNGTRLTVT.

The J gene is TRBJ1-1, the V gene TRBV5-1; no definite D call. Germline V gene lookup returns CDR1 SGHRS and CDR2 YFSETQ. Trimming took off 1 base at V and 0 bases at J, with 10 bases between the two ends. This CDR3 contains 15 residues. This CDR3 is CASSLLGFLNTEAFF. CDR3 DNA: TGCGCCAGCAGCTTGCTAGGCTTTTTGAACACTGAAGCTTTCTTT.

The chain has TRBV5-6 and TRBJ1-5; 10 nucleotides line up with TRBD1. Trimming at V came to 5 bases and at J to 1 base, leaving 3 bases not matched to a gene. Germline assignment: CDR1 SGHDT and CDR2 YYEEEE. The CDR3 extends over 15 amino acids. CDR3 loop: CASRMDRGSNQPQHF. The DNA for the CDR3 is TGTGCCAGCAGAATGGACAGGGGGAGCAATCAGCCCCAGCATTTT.

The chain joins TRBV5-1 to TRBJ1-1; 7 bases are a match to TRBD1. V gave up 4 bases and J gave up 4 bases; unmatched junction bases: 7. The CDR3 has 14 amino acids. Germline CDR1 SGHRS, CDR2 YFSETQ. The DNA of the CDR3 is TGCGCCAGCAGCCCGACAGGGATGAGCACTGAAGCTTTCTTT. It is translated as CASSPTGMSTEAFF.

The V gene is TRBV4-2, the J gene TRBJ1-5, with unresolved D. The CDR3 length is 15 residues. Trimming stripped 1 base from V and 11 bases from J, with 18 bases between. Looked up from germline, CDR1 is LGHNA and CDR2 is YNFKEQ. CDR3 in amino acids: CASSQASGLSVAQHF. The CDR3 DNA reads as TGTGCCAGCAGCCAAGCCTCAGGATTGTCGGTTGCCCAGCATTTT.

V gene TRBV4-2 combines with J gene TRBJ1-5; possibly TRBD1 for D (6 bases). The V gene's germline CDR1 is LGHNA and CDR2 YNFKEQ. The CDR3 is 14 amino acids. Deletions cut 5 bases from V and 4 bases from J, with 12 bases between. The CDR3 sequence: CASSSSQGNQPQHF. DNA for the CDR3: TGTGCCAGCAGCTCCTCACAGGGTAATCAGCCCCAGCATTTT.

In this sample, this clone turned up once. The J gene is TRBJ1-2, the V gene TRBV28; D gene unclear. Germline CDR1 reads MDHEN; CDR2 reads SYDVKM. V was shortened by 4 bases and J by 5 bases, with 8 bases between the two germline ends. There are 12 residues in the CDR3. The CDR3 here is CASSSAFYGYTF. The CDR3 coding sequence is TGTGCCAGCAGTTCAGCGTTTTATGGCTACACCTTC.

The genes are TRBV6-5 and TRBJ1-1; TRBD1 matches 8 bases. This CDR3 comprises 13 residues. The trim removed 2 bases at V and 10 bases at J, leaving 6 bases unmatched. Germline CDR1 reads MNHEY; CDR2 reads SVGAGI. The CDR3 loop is CASSYQDREGAFF. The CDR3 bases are TGTGCCAGCAGTTACCAGGACAGGGAAGGAGCTTTCTTT.